The 8 T cell receptor beta chains below come from one sample, sequenced in a study of blood T cells in healthy people across ages. Using a J-beta primer mix together with a sample-barcoded 5' primer, a second PCR was run for 7 to 11 cycles. TCRdb reprocessed the 5' RACE reads with MiXCR, giving one entry per CDR3 protein. There are around 900,000 distinct CDR3 sequences in the sample; around 54% occur only once, and 20% to 25% lies in the top ten. Source material: blood. The receptor source for this set is a woman in her sixties in good health.

This clonotype showed up just a few times. The V call is TRBV6-5, the J call TRBJ2-3; tentative D call: TRBD2 (6 bases). V lost 6 bases to trimming and J lost 3 bases, with 13 bases between them. The CDR3 totals 14 residues. Germline V CDR1 and CDR2: MNHEY, SVGAGI. CDR3 sequence (DNA): TGTGCCAGCAGAGGGGTCCGGGGGACAGATACGCAGTATTTT. As protein: CASRGVRGTDTQYF.

The rearrangement joins TRBV2 to TRBJ2-1; D possibly corresponds to TRBD2 (6 bases). The CDR3 totals 13 residues. V lost 2 bases and J 8 bases, leaving 10 bases between the germline ends. Germline assignment: CDR1 SNHLY and CDR2 FYNNEI. This CDR3 reads CASSELAIDEQFF. In DNA, the CDR3 is TGTGCCAGCAGTGAACTAGCGATCGATGAGCAGTTCTTC.

This chain uses TRBV12-3 or TRBV12-4 with TRBJ1-5; 8 nucleotides agree with TRBD1. The trim removed 4 bases at V and 0 bases at J, leaving 2 bases unmatched. This CDR3 is built from 15 residues. CDR3 loop: CASSSGTGSNQPQHF. The CDR3 bases are TGTGCCAGCAGTTCCGGGACAGGTAGCAATCAGCCCCAGCATTTT.

Only a few counts were recorded for this clonotype. One junction end does not reproduce the germline sequence, and a read error may be involved. V is TRBV6-5 and J is TRBJ2-5; D might be TRBD2 (5 bases). Per the germline V gene, CDR1 is MNHEY and CDR2 is SVGAGI. CDR3 length equals 11 residues. For the CDR3, the DNA is TGCGCCAGCGGTATTCGAGAGACCCAGTACTTC. Translating gives CASGIRETQYF.

The chain recombines TRBV25-1 with TRBJ2-3; TRBD2 aligns across 11 bases. Germline loops: CDR1 MGHDK, CDR2 SYGVNS. The CDR3 is 15 residues long. J lost 4 bases, V lost 4 bases, and 4 bases had no gene match. For the CDR3, the DNA is TGTGCCAGCAGTGCTCTAGCGGGAGGTGCAGATACGCAGTATTTT. This sequence encodes CASSALAGGADTQYF.

This clonotype was detected a few times. V usage is TRBV20-1 and J usage is TRBJ2-4; tentative D call: TRBD1 (5 bases). CDR3 length equals 12 residues. The germline V gene has CDR1 DFQATT and CDR2 SNEGSKA (reference sequence). V lost 4 bases to trimming and J lost 6 bases, with 10 bases between them. This chain's CDR3 is CSATRRGNIQYF. The DNA for the CDR3 is TGCAGTGCTACACGAAGGGGAAACATTCAGTACTTC.

This clonotype was seen a few times. This chain uses TRBV20-1 with TRBJ2-7; 8 bases line up with TRBD2. Germline CDR1 DFQATT, CDR2 SNEGSKA (reference sequence). V lost 6 bases to trimming and J lost 4 bases; unmatched junction nucleotides: 5. This CDR3 is 12 amino acids long. The CDR3 sequence: CSAGGGRYEQYF. CDR3 sequence (DNA): TGCAGTGCCGGAGGCGGGAGGTACGAGCAGTACTTC.

This rearrangement joins TRBV5-1 to TRBJ2-2, with TRBD2 matching 16 bases. The CDR3 contains 18 residues. J was trimmed by 5 bases and V by 1 base; bases with no gene match: 5. CDR1 and CDR2 from the germline V gene are SGHRS and YFSETQ. DNA of the CDR3: TGCGCCAGCAGCTTGACCCTGGGACTAGCGGGAGGGACCGGGGAGCTGTTTTTT. This encodes CASSLTLGLAGGTGELFF. Full variable domain (missing parts from reference TRBV5-1 and TRBJ2-2): KAGVTQTPRYLIKTRGQQVTLSCSPISGHRSVSWYQQTPGQGLQFLFEYFSETQRNKGNFPGRFSGRQFSNSRSEMNVSTLELGDSALYLCASSLTLGLAGGTGELFFGEGSRLTVL.